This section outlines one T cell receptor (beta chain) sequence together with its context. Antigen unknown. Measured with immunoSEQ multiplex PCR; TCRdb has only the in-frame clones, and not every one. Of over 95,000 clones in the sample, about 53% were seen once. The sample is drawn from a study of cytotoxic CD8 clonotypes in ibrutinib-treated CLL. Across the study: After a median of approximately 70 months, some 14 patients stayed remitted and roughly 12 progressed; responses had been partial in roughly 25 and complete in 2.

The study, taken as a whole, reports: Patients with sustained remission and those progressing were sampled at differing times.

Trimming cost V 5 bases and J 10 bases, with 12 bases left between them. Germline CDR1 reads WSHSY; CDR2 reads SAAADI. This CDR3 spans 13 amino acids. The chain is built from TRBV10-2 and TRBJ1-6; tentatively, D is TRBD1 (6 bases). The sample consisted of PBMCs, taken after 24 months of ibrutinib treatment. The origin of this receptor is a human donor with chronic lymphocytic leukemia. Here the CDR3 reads CASSTGKGSPLHF. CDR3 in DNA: TGCGCCAGCAGTACAGGGAAGGGCTCACCCCTCCACTTT.